The 16 T cell receptor beta chains listed next were all sequenced from one sample in a study of shared clonotypes between healthy human individuals (dated by TCRdb to the early 2020s). Libraries were constructed by the immunoSEQ multiplex PCR assay. The immuneACCESS repertoire file appears here via TCRdb, limited to in-frame rearrangements. These files lack a portion of the clones; in checked studies, under half of the deficit traces to unresolved V genes, and the cause of the others is not known. The sample table contains millions of clones; only one count was recorded for under 95% of them. 1.5% to 2% of the sample lies in the top ten. CD8 naive samples consisted of CD45RO-negative cells that were positively selected for CCR7, yielding a CD45RA+CCR7+ population without TemRA cells. What was sequenced was naive CD8+ T cells from PBMCs. The label giving this sample's cell subset or site can be read as: CD45RA+CCR7+. Receptors were obtained from a young man in good health. Some clones in this sample may be carry-over from other donors' samples.

The chain recombines TRBV5-1 with TRBJ2-7; TRBD1 matches at 7 bases. The length of the CDR3 is 13 residues. Germline-derived CDR1 and CDR2 are SGHRS and YFSETQ. V shed 1 base, J shed 5 bases, and the junction held 3 bases outside the gene matches. CDR3 nucleotides: TGCGCCAGCAGCTTGTACAGGGGAAACGAGCAGTACTTC. This translates into CASSLYRGNEQYF.

The DNA for the CDR3 is TGTGCCAGCAGTTTACCAACCCTAGCGGGAGGACCCAATGAGCAGTTCTTC. It specifies CASSLPTLAGGPNEQFF. The chain joins TRBV27 to TRBJ2-1, with 11 bases lining up with TRBD2. This CDR3 has 17 amino acids. Germline-derived CDR1 and CDR2 are MNHEY and SMNVEV (reference sequence). Losses at the gene ends were 2 bases for V and 6 bases for J; bases not matched to a gene: 9.

This clone was seen a single time. The V and J genes are TRBV28 and TRBJ2-5, with D perhaps TRBD2 (6 bases). The CDR3 loop spans 15 amino acids. The ends were cut back, 3 bases at V and 7 bases at J, with 18 bases in the middle. Germline-derived CDR1 and CDR2 are MDHEN and SYDVKM. Here the CDR3 reads CASSFSAAKAGTQYF. For the CDR3, the DNA is TGTGCCAGCAGTTTTTCGGCGGCTAAAGCGGGGACCCAGTACTTC.

This clone was counted once. The rearrangement links TRBV13 to TRBJ2-1; D is ambiguous. Germline V CDR1 and CDR2: PRHDT, FYEKMQ (reference sequence). CDR3 size: 15 residues. V lost 3 bases and J lost 0, with 9 bases in between. CDR3 in DNA: TGTGCCAGCAGCTTTACCGAAAGCTCCTACAATGAGCAGTTCTTC. It encodes CASSFTESSYNEQFF.

The chain links TRBV4-3 to TRBJ1-4; D not resolved. Germline V gene lookup returns CDR1 LGHNA and CDR2 YSLEER. The CDR3 loop spans 11 amino acids. V lost 3 bases to trimming and J lost 7 bases, with 3 bases between them. In DNA form, the CDR3 reads TGCGCCAGCAGCCATGGTGAAAAACTGTTTTTT. Protein sequence: CASSHGEKLFF.

The chain joins TRBV11-2 to TRBJ2-3; a possible D gene is TRBD2 (6 bases). The germline gives CDR1 SGHAT, CDR2 FQNNGV. The CDR3 consists of 16 residues. V was pared by 4 bases and J by 5 bases, with 19 bases between. CDR3 loop: CASSSRDSPNLDTQYF. The CDR3 DNA reads TGTGCCAGCAGCTCCCGGGACTCCCCGAATTTAGATACGCAGTATTTT.

The gene calls are TRBV28 and TRBJ2-7; no clear D. The V end was cut by 3 bases, the J end by 6 bases, with 15 bases between. Per the germline V gene, CDR1 is MDHEN and CDR2 is SYDVKM. The CDR3 loop spans 14 amino acids. DNA for the CDR3: TGTGCCAGCAGTTTTTTTGCGGTAGATGTCGAGCAGTACTTC. This translates into CASSFFAVDVEQYF.

The chain combines TRBV5-6 with TRBJ2-7; TRBD1 agrees at 7 bases. Trimming at V came to 4 bases and at J to 0 bases, leaving 7 bases not matched to a gene. Germline V gives CDR1 SGHDT, CDR2 YYEEEE. The CDR3 runs 15 residues. The CDR3 spells CASSMNRDSSYEQYF. The DNA of the CDR3 is TGTGCCAGCAGCATGAACCGGGACAGCTCCTACGAGCAGTACTTC.

This sequence joins TRBV27 and TRBJ2-7; the D gene is possibly TRBD2 (5 bases). Trimming took off 3 bases at V and 3 bases at J, with 9 bases between the two ends. Germline values: CDR1 MNHEY, CDR2 SMNVEV (reference sequence). This CDR3 is 13 amino acids long. CDR3 nucleotides: TGTGCCAGCAGTTTGCGGGCAGTCTACGAGCAGTACTTC. Protein product: CASSLRAVYEQYF.

This clone is a singleton in its sample. The gene calls are TRBV6-1 and TRBJ1-2; TRBD1 matches 7 bases. V was clipped by 8 bases and J by 4 bases; unmatched bases: 10. The CDR3 runs 14 residues. CDR1 is MNHNS, CDR2 SASEGT, per germline. Written as DNA, the CDR3 is TGTGCCAGCCTTACAGGGGAGGGCTTCTATGGCTACACCTTC. It codes for CASLTGEGFYGYTF.

The gene calls are TRBV19 and TRBJ1-2; 7 bases are a match to TRBD1. Germline-derived CDR1 and CDR2 are LNHDA and SQIVND (reference sequence). The trim removed 3 bases at V and 7 bases at J, leaving 8 bases unmatched. The CDR3 extends over 14 amino acids. Here the CDR3 DNA reads TGTGCCAGTAGTATGACAGGGATGATTTCTGGCTACACCTTC. It translates to CASSMTGMISGYTF.

The chain is built from TRBV5-1 and TRBJ1-1; the match to TRBD1 covers 7 bases. This CDR3 spans 17 amino acids. V lost 1 base to trimming and J lost 0 bases; unmatched junction nucleotides: 9. Germline V gene lookup returns CDR1 SGHRS and CDR2 YFSETQ. The DNA for the CDR3 is TGCGCCAGCAGCTTGTACGGGACAGAGAGAATGAACACTGAAGCTTTCTTT. This translates into CASSLYGTERMNTEAFF.

On this clone: Additional DNA sequences in this sample encode the identical CDR3. The genes are TRBV5-6 and TRBJ2-7; TRBD2 agrees at 11 bases. This CDR3 is 14 amino acids long. Germline values: CDR1 SGHDT, CDR2 YYEEEE. V shed 4 bases and J 3 bases; nucleotides not matched to a gene: 3. The CDR3 coding sequence is TGTGCCAGCAGCGTCGGGACTAGCGGCTACGAGCAGTACTTC. Translated: CASSVGTSGYEQYF.

This sequence joins TRBV6-4 and TRBJ2-1, with TRBD2 matching over 11 bases. This CDR3 region has 13 residues. Losses at the gene ends were 8 bases for V and 6 bases for J; bases not matched to a gene: 3. The V gene's germline CDR1 is MRHNA and CDR2 SNTAGT. CDR3: CASASGRRNEQFF. CDR3 bases: TGTGCCAGCGCTAGCGGGAGGCGCAATGAGCAGTTCTTC.

This chain joins TRBV7-3 and TRBJ2-1; 7 nucleotides align to TRBD2. Trimming took 3 bases from V and 0 from J; bases not matched to a gene: 2. The CDR3 consists of 15 residues. Looked up from germline, CDR1 is SGHTA and CDR2 is FQGTGA. The CDR3 coding sequence is TGTGCCAGCAGCTTTGGCGGGAGCTCCTACAATGAGCAGTTCTTC. It yields the protein CASSFGGSSYNEQFF.

The chain recombines TRBV18 with TRBJ1-2; 11 bases align to TRBD1. CDR3 size: 17 residues. Per germline, CDR1 KGHSH and CDR2 LQKENI. Trimming at V came to 5 bases and at J to 6 bases, leaving 14 bases not matched to a gene. This chain's CDR3 is CASSKWGQGDVEDGYTF. The CDR3 DNA is TGTGCCAGCTCAAAATGGGGACAGGGGGACGTCGAGGATGGCTACACCTTC.